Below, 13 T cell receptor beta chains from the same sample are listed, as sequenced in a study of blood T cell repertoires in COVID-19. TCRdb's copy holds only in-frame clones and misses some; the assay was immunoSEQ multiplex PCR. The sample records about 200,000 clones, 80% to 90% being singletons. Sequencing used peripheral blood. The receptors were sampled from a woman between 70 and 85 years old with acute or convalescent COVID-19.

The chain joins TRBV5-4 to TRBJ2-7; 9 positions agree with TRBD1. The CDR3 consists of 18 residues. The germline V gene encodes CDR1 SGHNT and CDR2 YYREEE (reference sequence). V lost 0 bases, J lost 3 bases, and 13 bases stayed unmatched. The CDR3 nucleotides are TGTGCCAGCAGCTTGGATATCAGCGGGCGGGACAGGGTCTACGAGCAGTACTTC. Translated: CASSLDISGRDRVYEQYF.

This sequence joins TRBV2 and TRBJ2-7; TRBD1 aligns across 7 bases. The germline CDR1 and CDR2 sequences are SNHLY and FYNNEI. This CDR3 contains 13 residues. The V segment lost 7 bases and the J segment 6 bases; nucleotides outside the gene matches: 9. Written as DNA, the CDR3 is TGTGCCAGCACTAGACAGGGAAAAGGCGAGCAGTACTTC. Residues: CASTRQGKGEQYF.

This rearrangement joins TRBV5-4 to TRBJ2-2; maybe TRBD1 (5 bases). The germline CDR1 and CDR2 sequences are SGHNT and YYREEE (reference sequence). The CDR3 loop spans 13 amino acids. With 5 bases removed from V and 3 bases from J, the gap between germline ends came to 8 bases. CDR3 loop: CASRQGHTGELFF. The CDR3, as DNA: TGTGCCAGCAGGCAGGGTCACACCGGGGAGCTGTTTTTT.

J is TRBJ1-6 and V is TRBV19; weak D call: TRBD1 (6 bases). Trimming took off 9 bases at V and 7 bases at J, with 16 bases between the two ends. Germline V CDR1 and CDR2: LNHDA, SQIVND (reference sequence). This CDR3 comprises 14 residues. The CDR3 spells CASRPRGRNSPLHF. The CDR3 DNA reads TGTGCCAGCAGGCCCAGGGGCCGGAATTCACCCCTCCACTTT.

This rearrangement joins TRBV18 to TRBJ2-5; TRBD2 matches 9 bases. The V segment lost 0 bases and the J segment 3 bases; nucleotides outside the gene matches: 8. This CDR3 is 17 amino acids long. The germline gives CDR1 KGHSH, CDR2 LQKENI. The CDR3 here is CASSPPGAGGLEETQYF. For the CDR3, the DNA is TGTGCCAGCTCACCACCCGGAGCGGGGGGTCTTGAAGAGACCCAGTACTTC.

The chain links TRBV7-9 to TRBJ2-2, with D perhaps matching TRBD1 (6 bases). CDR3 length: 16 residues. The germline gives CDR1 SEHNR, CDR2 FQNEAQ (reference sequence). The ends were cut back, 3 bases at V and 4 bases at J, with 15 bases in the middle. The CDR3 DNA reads TGTGCCAGCAGCTTCTCCGGGTCAGGGGCCACCGGGGAGCTGTTTTTT. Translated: CASSFSGSGATGELFF. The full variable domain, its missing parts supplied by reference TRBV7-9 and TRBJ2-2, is DTGVSQNPRHKITKRGQNVTFRCDPISEHNRLYWYRQTLGQGPEFLTYFQNEAQLEKSRLLSDRFSAERPKGSFSTLEIQRTEQGDSAMYLCASSFSGSGATGELFFGEGSRLTVL.

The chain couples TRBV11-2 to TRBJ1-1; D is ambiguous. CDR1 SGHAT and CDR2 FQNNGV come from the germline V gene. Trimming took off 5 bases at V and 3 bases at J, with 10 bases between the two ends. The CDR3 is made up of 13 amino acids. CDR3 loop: CASSTARYTEAFF. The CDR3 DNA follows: TGTGCCAGCAGCACAGCCCGGTACACTGAAGCTTTCTTT.

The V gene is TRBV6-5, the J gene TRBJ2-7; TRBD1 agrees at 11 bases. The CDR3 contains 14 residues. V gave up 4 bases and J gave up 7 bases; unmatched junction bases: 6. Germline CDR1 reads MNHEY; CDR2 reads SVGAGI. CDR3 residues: CASSSGQGAREQYF. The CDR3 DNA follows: TGTGCCAGCAGTTCTGGACAGGGGGCTCGAGAGCAGTACTTC.

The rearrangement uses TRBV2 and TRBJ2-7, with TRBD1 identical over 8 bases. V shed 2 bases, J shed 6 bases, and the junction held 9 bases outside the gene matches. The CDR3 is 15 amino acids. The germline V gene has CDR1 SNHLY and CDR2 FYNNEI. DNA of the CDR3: TGTGCCAGCAGTGAAATAGGACAGGGAGTTGGCGAGCAGTACTTC. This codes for CASSEIGQGVGEQYF.

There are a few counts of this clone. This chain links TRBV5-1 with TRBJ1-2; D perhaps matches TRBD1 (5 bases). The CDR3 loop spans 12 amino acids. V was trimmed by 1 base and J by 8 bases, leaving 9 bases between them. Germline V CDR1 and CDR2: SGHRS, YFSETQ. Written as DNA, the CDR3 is TGCGCCAGCAGCTTGACTCAGGGAGGCTACACCTTC. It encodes CASSLTQGGYTF.

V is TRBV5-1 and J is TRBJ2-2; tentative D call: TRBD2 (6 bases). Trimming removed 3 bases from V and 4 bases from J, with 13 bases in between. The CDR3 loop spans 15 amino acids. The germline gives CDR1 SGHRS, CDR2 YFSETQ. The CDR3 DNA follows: TGCGCCAGCAGCTCACAGACTAGTAGCACCGGGGAGCTGTTTTTT. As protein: CASSSQTSSTGELFF.

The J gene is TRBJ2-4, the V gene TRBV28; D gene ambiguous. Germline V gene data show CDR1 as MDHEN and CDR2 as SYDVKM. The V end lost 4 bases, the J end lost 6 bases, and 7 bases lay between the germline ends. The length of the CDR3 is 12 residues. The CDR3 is CASSSFRNIQYF. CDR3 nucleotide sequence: TGTGCCAGCAGTTCTTTCAGAAACATTCAGTACTTC.

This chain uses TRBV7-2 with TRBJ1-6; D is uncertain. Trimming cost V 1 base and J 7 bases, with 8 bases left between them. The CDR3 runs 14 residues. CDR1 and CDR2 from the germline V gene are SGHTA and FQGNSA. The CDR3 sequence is CASSLEQVNSPLHF. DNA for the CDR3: TGTGCCAGCAGCTTAGAGCAGGTGAATTCACCCCTCCACTTT.